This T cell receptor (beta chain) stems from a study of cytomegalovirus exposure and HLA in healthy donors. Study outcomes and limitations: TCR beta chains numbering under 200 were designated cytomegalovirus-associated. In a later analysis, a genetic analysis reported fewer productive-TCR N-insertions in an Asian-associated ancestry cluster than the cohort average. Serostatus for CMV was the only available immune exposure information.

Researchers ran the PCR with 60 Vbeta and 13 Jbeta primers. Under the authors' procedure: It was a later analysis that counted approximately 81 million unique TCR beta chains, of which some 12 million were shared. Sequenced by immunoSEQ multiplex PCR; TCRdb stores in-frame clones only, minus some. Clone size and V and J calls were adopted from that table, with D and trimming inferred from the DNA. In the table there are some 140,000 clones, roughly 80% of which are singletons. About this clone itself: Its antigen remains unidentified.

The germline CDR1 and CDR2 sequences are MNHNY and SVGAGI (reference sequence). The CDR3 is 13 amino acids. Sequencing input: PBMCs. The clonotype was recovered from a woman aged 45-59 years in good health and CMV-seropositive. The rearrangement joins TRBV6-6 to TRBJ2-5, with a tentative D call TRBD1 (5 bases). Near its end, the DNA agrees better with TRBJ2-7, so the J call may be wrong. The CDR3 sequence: CASSYDSSYEQYF. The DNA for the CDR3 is TGTGCCAGCAGTTACGACAGCTCCTACGAGCAGTACTTC.